These T cell receptor beta chains were read from a single sample in a study of blood T cell repertoires in COVID-19. TCRdb's table, derived via immunoSEQ multiplex PCR, lists solely in-frame clones and lacks some. Found here are 90,000 or so clones, about 82% of them singletons; the top ten hold roughly 27%. The sample comprised peripheral blood. The source is a human donor in a cohort sampled during active COVID-19. Each CDR3 is given with its conserved first and last residue. Each record gives: D gene, clone size, V gene, J gene, CDR3 protein, CDR3 DNA. D genes are given only for firm matches. A row's size may be missing; if present it is once, few, many or a size class.

>.|.|TRBV6-2/TRBV6-3|TRBJ2-5
CASSSQETQYF
TGTGCCAGCAGTTCACAAGAGACCCAGTACTTC
>TRBD1|.|TRBV15|TRBJ1-2
CATSSRTGRYGYTF
TGTGCCACCAGCAGTCGGACAGGGCGTTATGGCTACACCTTC
>TRBD1|.|TRBV5-1|TRBJ1-4
CASSSTAQGGWEKLFF
TGCGCCAGCAGCTCAACGGCCCAGGGGGGATGGGAAAAACTGTTTTTT
>TRBD1|.|TRBV11-3|TRBJ2-5
CASSPTGVPETQYF
TGTGCCAGCAGCCCTACAGGGGTACCTGAGACCCAGTACTTC
>TRBD1|.|TRBV7-9|TRBJ1-2
CASSPRGGQGAISYTF
TGTGCCAGCAGCCCTCGAGGCGGACAGGGTGCTATCAGCTACACCTTC
>TRBD1|.|TRBV18|TRBJ1-6
CASSPFMGQVFNSPLHF
TGTGCCAGCTCACCATTCATGGGACAGGTGTTTAATTCACCCCTCCACTTT
>.|.|TRBV27|TRBJ2-3
CASRGRTELLTTDTQYF
TGTGCCAGCAGAGGAAGGACAGAACTATTAACCACAGATACGCAGTATTTT
>.|.|TRBV30|TRBJ1-4
CAWNQGMREKLFF
TGTGCCTGGAATCAGGGGATGCGAGAAAAACTGTTTTTT
>TRBD1|.|TRBV30|TRBJ1-4
CAWSRDRLNEKLFF
TGTGCCTGGAGTAGGGACAGACTTAATGAAAAACTGTTTTTT
>.|.|TRBV5-1|TRBJ1-2
CASSLVPVSDYGYTF
TGCGCCAGCAGCTTGGTTCCGGTATCGGACTATGGCTACACCTTC
>TRBD2|few|TRBV4-2|TRBJ2-4
CASSQEAGAASSKNIQYF
TGTGCCAGCAGCCAAGAGGCGGGAGCAGCCAGCTCCAAAAACATTCAGTACTTC
>.|.|TRBV19|TRBJ1-5
CASSISTTNQPQHF
TGTGCCAGTAGTATCAGTACCACCAATCAGCCCCAGCATTTT
>.|.|TRBV19|TRBJ1-2
CASSMSGSGGYTF
TGTGCCAGTAGTATGTCGGGATCCGGTGGCTACACCTTC
>TRBD2|.|TRBV11-1|TRBJ2-1
CASSLARTSEWEFF
TGTGCCAGCAGCTTAGCCCGGACTAGCGAGTGGGAGTTCTTC
>.|.|TRBV6-1|TRBJ1-5
CASSEASGDRQPQHF
TGTGCCAGCAGTGAAGCTTCAGGGGATCGCCAGCCCCAGCATTTT
>.|.|TRBV9|TRBJ1-1
CASSVGGGGTEAFF
TGTGCCAGCAGCGTAGGGGGAGGGGGCACTGAAGCTTTCTTT
>.|once|TRBV7-8|TRBJ2-1
CASSRQVEQFF
TGTGCCAGCAGCCGTCAGGTTGAGCAGTTCTTC
>TRBD2|.|TRBV7-2|TRBJ2-1
CASSLAGALAGGLREQFF
TGTGCCAGCAGCTTAGCTGGGGCGCTAGCGGGGGGGCTGCGTGAGCAGTTCTTC
>TRBD2|few|TRBV7-2|TRBJ2-1
CASSSLPWERGNNEQFF
TGTGCCAGCAGCTCCCTCCCCTGGGAGCGGGGTAATAATGAGCAGTTCTTC
>.|.|TRBV9|TRBJ2-1
CASSWGSTRGLGNEQFF
TGTGCCAGCAGCTGGGGTTCGACTAGAGGACTTGGGAATGAGCAGTTCTTC
>TRBD2|once|TRBV11-2|TRBJ2-1
CASSLGSGSLDEQFF
TGTGCCAGCAGCTTAGGGAGCGGGAGTCTCGATGAGCAGTTCTTC
>TRBD1|.|TRBV4-2|TRBJ2-7
CASSQERTGGTGQYF
TGTGCCAGCAGCCAAGAAAGGACAGGGGGCACTGGTCAGTACTTC
>.|.|TRBV13|TRBJ1-2
CASRPRADNYGYTF
TGTGCCAGCAGACCGCGGGCTGATAACTATGGCTACACCTTC
>TRBD1|.|TRBV6-5|TRBJ1-2
CASNRDRTNYGYTF
TGTGCCAGCAATCGGGACAGGACCAACTATGGCTACACCTTC
>TRBD2|.|TRBV4-2|TRBJ2-1
CASSQATGTSSYNEQFF
TGTGCCAGCAGCCAAGCGACCGGGACTAGCTCCTACAATGAGCAGTTCTTC
>.|.|TRBV4-3|TRBJ2-5
CASSRTVQETQYF
TGCGCCAGCAGCCGAACTGTCCAAGAGACCCAGTACTTC
>TRBD1|.|TRBV24-1|TRBJ2-1
CATSTGTGLYNEQFF
TGTGCCACCAGTACCGGGACAGGACTCTACAATGAGCAGTTCTTC
>.|.|TRBV14|TRBJ1-2
CASSQDDSVYGYTF
TGTGCCAGCAGCCAAGACGACTCCGTCTATGGCTACACCTTC
>.|.|TRBV5-4|TRBJ1-4
CASSPGLNEKLFF
TGTGCCAGCAGCCCCGGACTAAATGAAAAACTGTTTTTT
>TRBD1|once|TRBV4-3|TRBJ2-5
CASSRSQGEQETQYF
TGCGCCAGCAGCCGATCACAGGGGGAGCAAGAGACCCAGTACTTC
>TRBD2|.|TRBV28|TRBJ2-1
CASSWLAGINEQFF
TGTGCCAGCAGTTGGCTAGCGGGAATAAATGAGCAGTTCTTC
>.|.|TRBV3-1/TRBV3-2|TRBJ2-2
CASSPTGFFNTGELFF
TGTGCCAGCAGCCCTACAGGGTTTTTTAACACCGGGGAGCTGTTTTTT
>TRBD2|.|TRBV3-1/TRBV3-2|TRBJ2-5
CASSQEVLAGETQYF
TGTGCCAGCAGCCAAGAAGTTCTAGCGGGAGAGACCCAGTACTTC
>.|.|TRBV9|TRBJ2-1
CASSVREGEQFF
TGTGCCAGCAGCGTCAGGGAAGGGGAGCAGTTCTTC
>TRBD2|.|TRBV11-2|TRBJ2-7
CASSSTSGSRSYEQYF
TGTGCCAGCAGCTCCACTAGCGGGAGTCGCTCCTACGAGCAGTACTTC
>TRBD2|.|TRBV19|TRBJ2-1
CASVNGPGGYNEQFF
TGTGCCAGCGTAAATGGCCCGGGGGGTTACAATGAGCAGTTCTTC
>TRBD2|.|TRBV4-1|TRBJ2-1
CASSPGTLLAGGVAEQFF
TGCGCCAGCAGCCCGGGCACCCTCCTAGCGGGGGGGGTGGCTGAGCAGTTCTTC
>TRBD1|.|TRBV2|TRBJ2-1
CASRGQGASNEQFF
TGTGCCAGCAGAGGACAGGGGGCTTCTAATGAGCAGTTCTTC
>.|.|TRBV4-2|TRBJ2-4
CASSQDRFKNIQYF
TGTGCCAGCAGCCAAGACAGGTTCAAAAACATTCAGTACTTC
>TRBD2|.|TRBV7-2|TRBJ2-1
CASSKSGRVDEQFF
TGTGCCAGCAGCAAAAGCGGGAGAGTCGATGAGCAGTTCTTC
>.|.|TRBV15|TRBJ1-3
CATSRDGRSGNTIYF
TGTGCCACCAGCAGAGATGGTCGGTCTGGAAACACCATATATTTT